This TCR beta chain stems from a study of cytomegalovirus exposure and HLA in healthy donors. Study-wide points: Per a prior analysis, the majority of TCR beta V segments were productive roughly 90% or roughly 30% of the time. TCR beta chains numbering under 200 were designated cytomegalovirus-associated.

On this clone itself: What it binds is unknown.

Trimming took 1 base from V and 5 from J, leaving 18 bases between them. From germline, CDR1 is SGHVS and CDR2 FNYEAQ. The CDR3 length is 17 residues. PCR was performed using 60 Vbeta and 13 Jbeta primers. Profiled with immunoSEQ multiplex PCR; TCRdb holds only in-frame clones, not every one. The table records 150,000 to 170,000 clones, over 70% of them present only once. V usage is TRBV7-6 and J usage is TRBJ2-1, with D tentatively TRBD2 (5 bases). This TCR derives from a young man in good health and CMV-seronegative. The sample was PBMCs. The CDR3 is CASSLVGSARGNNEQFF. CDR3 sequence (DNA): TGTGCCAGCAGCTTAGTCGGATCTGCCCGGGGAAACAATGAGCAGTTCTTC.